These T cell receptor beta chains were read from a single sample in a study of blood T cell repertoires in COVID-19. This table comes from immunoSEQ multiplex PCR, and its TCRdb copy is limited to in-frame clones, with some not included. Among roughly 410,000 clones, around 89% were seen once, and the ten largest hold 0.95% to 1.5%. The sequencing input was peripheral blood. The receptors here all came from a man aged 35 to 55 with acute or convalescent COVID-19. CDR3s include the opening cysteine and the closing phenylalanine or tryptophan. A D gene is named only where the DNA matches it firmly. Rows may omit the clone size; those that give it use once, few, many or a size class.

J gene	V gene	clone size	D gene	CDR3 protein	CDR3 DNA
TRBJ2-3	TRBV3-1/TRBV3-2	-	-	CASSQDRDTYTDTQYF	TGTGCCAGCAGCCAAGATCGGGACACTTACACAGATACGCAGTATTTT
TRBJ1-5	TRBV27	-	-	CASSFVVDQPQHF	TGTGCCAGCAGTTTCGTGGTAGATCAGCCCCAGCATTTT
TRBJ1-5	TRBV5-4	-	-	CASSLGTSQPQHF	TGTGCCAGCAGCTTGGGGACTTCTCAGCCCCAGCATTTT
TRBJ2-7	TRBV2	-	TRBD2	CASSGGAISYEQYF	TGTGCCAGCAGCGGGGGGGCCATTTCCTACGAGCAGTACTTC
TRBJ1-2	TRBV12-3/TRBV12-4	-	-	CASSFRVEGYTF	TGTGCCAGCAGTTTCAGGGTGGAAGGCTACACCTTC
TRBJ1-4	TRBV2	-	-	CASIRLQGSTNEKLFF	TGTGCCAGCATTCGACTACAGGGTTCAACTAATGAAAAACTGTTTTTT
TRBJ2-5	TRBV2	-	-	CASSDRAQYF	TGTGCCAGCAGTGACCGGGCCCAGTACTTC
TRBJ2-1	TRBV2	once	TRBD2	CASSAGLAGVNEQFF	TGTGCCAGCAGCGCTGGACTAGCGGGAGTAAATGAGCAGTTCTTC
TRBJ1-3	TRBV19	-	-	CASSTGLGNTIYF	TGTGCCAGTAGTACAGGGCTTGGAAACACCATATATTTT
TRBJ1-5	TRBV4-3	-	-	CASSQGLIQGHGNQPQHF	TGCGCCAGCAGCCAAGGTTTGATCCAGGGGCACGGCAATCAGCCCCAGCATTTT
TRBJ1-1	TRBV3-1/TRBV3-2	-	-	CASSQEERVAFF	TGTGCCAGCAGCCAAGAGGAGCGAGTCGCTTTCTTT
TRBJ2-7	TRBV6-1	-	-	CASSEESGISYEQYF	TGTGCCAGCAGTGAAGAATCAGGGATTTCATACGAGCAGTACTTC
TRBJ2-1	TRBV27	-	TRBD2	CASSPEGLDAASEQFF	TGTGCCAGCAGTCCGGAGGGACTAGATGCGGCAAGTGAGCAGTTCTTC
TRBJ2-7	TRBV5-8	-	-	CASSLRRVGYEQYF	TGTGCCAGCAGCTTGAGGCGGGTGGGCTACGAGCAGTACTTC
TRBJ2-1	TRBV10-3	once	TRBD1	CAISERTGDDNEQFF	TGTGCCATCAGTGAGCGGACAGGGGACGACAATGAGCAGTTCTTC
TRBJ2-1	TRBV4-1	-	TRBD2	CASSQATSGSTHEQFF	TGCGCCAGCAGCCAAGCGACAAGCGGGAGTACCCATGAGCAGTTCTTC
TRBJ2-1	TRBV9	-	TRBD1	CASSVRGTSYNEQFF	TGTGCCAGCAGCGTCAGGGGGACCTCCTACAATGAGCAGTTCTTC
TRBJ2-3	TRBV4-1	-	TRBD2	CASSQGTSEDTQYF	TGCGCCAGCAGCCAAGGGACTAGCGAAGATACGCAGTATTTT
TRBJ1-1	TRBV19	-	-	CASSSWGLGNGPMNTEAFF	TGTGCCAGTAGTAGTTGGGGTCTCGGGAATGGGCCCATGAACACTGAAGCTTTCTTT
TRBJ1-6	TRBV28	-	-	CASSLLNSPLHF	TGTGCCAGCAGTTTACTTAATTCACCCCTCCACTTT
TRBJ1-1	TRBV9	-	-	CASSVGWRSTEAFF	TGTGCCAGCAGCGTAGGGTGGCGGTCGACTGAAGCTTTCTTT
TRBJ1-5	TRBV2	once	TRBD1	CASSNRDRGNQPQHF	TGTGCCAGCAGTAACCGGGACAGGGGAAATCAGCCCCAGCATTTT
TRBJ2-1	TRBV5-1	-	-	CASTYHTWTHEQFF	TGCGCCAGCACCTACCACACCTGGACTCATGAGCAGTTCTTC
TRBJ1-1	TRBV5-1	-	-	CASSEGHSIGNTEAFF	TGCGCCAGCAGCGAGGGACACTCGATCGGGAACACTGAAGCTTTCTTT
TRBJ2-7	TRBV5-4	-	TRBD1	CASSLRTGTYEQYF	TGTGCCAGCAGCTTAAGGACAGGGACCTACGAGCAGTACTTC
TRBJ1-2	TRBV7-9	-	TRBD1	CASSLGTGYGYTF	TGTGCCAGCAGCTTAGGGACAGGCTATGGCTACACCTTC
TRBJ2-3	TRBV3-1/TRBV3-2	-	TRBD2	CASSEQTSGRDTQYF	TGTGCCAGCAGCGAACAGACTAGCGGGCGGGATACGCAGTATTTT
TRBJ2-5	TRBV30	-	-	CAWRAAGQETQYF	TGTGCCTGGAGAGCGGCGGGACAAGAGACCCAGTACTTC
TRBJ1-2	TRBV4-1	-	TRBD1	CASSQEQGGSGGYTF	TGCGCCAGCAGCCAAGAACAGGGGGGTTCCGGTGGCTACACCTTC
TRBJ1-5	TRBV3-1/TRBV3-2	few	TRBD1	CASSQVGTGPQPQHF	TGTGCCAGCAGCCAAGTCGGGACAGGGCCTCAGCCCCAGCATTTT
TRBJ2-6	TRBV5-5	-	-	CASVARVGSGANVLTF	TGTGCCAGCGTCGCCCGGGTTGGCTCTGGGGCCAACGTCCTGACTTTC
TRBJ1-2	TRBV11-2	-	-	CASSSENYYGYTF	TGTGCCAGCAGCTCTGAGAACTACTATGGCTACACCTTC
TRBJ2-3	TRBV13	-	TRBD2	CASSPGTSGESSTQYF	TGTGCCAGCAGCCCGGGGACTAGCGGGGAGTCTAGTACGCAGTATTTT
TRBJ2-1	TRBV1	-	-	CTSSQDRGEGESPFSYNEQFF	TGCACCAGCAGCCAAGATCGCGGGGAGGGAGAGTCTCCGTTTAGTTACAATGAGCAGTTCTTC